The next 18 T cell receptor beta chains were all read from a single sample in a study of CXCR3-negative and CXCR3-positive naive CD8 T cells. UMI-labeled 5' RACE TRB cDNA libraries were prepared from the cells. From the 5' RACE reads, TCRdb lists one entry per CDR3 protein and no DNA. Seen in this sample are 100,000 to 150,000 distinct CDR3 sequences; the ten most common clones hold 0.45% to 0.55%. The sequenced sample was naive CXCR3- CD8+ T cells from blood. The subset here: CD45RO-CCR7+CD27+CD95- naive CD8+ T cells lacking CXCR3 (TNR3-). These receptors were obtained from a human donor in good health. Some clones in this sample may be carry-over from other donors' samples.

The chain couples TRBV5-1 to TRBJ2-3. This CDR3 is 15 amino acids long. CDR1 is SGHRS and CDR2 is YFSETQ in the germline V gene. The CDR3 protein is CASSPRGTSTDTQYF.

The chain carries TRBV29-1 and TRBJ2-2; TCRdb selects TRBD1, and the lack of DNA leaves this call unchecked. Germline loops: CDR1 SQVTM, CDR2 ANQGSEA. CDR3 length: 13 amino acids. The CDR3 sequence is CSVDTGLTGELFF.

This chain links TRBV28 with TRBJ2-5; without DNA, the TCRdb call of TRBD2 cannot be checked. The CDR3 totals 15 residues. Per germline, CDR1 MDHEN and CDR2 SYDVKM. The CDR3 spells CASSLGPLGQETQYF.

This chain connects TRBV5-1 to TRBJ2-7; TCRdb names TRBD1, which stays unverified in the absence of DNA. CDR3 size: 14 residues. Germline values: CDR1 SGHRS, CDR2 YFSETQ. CDR3 amino acids: CASSINTGAGEQYF.

The chain links TRBV5-4 to TRBJ2-1. The CDR3 sequence is 16 residues long. Germline CDR1 is SGHNT and CDR2 is YYREEE (reference sequence). The chain's CDR3 is CASSLQGSGSYNEQFF. The whole variable domain, remainder taken from reference TRBV5-4 and TRBJ2-1, is ETGVTQSPTHLIKTRGQQVTLRCSSQSGHNTVSWYQQALGQGPQFIFQYYREEENGRGNFPPRFSGLQFPNYSSELNVNALELDDSALYLCASSLQGSGSYNEQFFGPGTRLTVL.

The chain links TRBV4-3 to TRBJ2-3; TCRdb outputs TRBD2, but without DNA this stays unchecked. From germline, CDR1 is LGHNA and CDR2 YSLEER. The CDR3 is made up of 18 amino acids. CDR3 residues: CASSQGFAGGPVTDTQYF.

This chain uses TRBV6-5 with TRBJ2-7; TCRdb selects TRBD2, and the lack of DNA leaves this call unchecked. Germline CDR1 and CDR2: MNHEY and SVGAGI. The CDR3 has 16 amino acids. CDR3 amino acids: CASSLGLAETSYEQYF.

The gene calls are TRBV28 and TRBJ2-5; TCRdb reports TRBD2, a call that lacks DNA to check it against. CDR1 and CDR2 from the germline V gene are MDHEN and SYDVKM. This CDR3 comprises 15 residues. CDR3: CASRQLAGYLETQYF.

The chain carries TRBV4-3 and TRBJ2-5; TCRdb's D call, TRBD2, is unchecked because there is no DNA. Germline CDR1 reads LGHNA; CDR2 reads YSLEER. This CDR3 spans 19 amino acids. The CDR3: CASSQGGTSGGEYQETQYF.

This chain uses TRBV7-9 with TRBJ2-7; TCRdb reports TRBD2, a call that lacks DNA to check it against. CDR3 size: 16 residues. Germline CDR1 is SEHNR and CDR2 is FQNEAQ (reference sequence). The CDR3 here is CASSPPGSRGLYEQYF.

V usage is TRBV7-9 and J usage is TRBJ2-1. From germline, CDR1 is SEHNR and CDR2 FQNEAQ (reference sequence). The CDR3 has 12 residues. The CDR3: CASSLDYPEQFF.

V and J are TRBV4-2 and TRBJ1-1; lacking DNA, the TRBD1 call made by TCRdb goes unchecked. The germline V gene encodes CDR1 LGHNA and CDR2 YNFKEQ. This CDR3 has 17 amino acids. The CDR3 spells CASSQDGPGTMGTEAFF.

The chain joins TRBV9 to TRBJ2-7. The length of the CDR3 is 15 residues. Germline-derived CDR1 and CDR2 are SGDLS and YYNGEE. This chain's CDR3 is CASSSHWTASYEQYF.

The chain combines TRBV5-1 with TRBJ2-2; checking the TCRdb D call of TRBD1 is not possible without DNA. CDR3 size: 15 residues. Germline CDR1 reads SGHRS; CDR2 reads YFSETQ. This CDR3 reads CASSWTGGETGELFF.

The chain has TRBV3-1 and TRBJ1-5. From germline, CDR1 is LGHDT and CDR2 YNNKEL (reference sequence). This CDR3 region has 13 residues. The CDR3 reads CASSQDHQQPQHF.

This CDR3 is CSVRTGTVASGANVLTF. V usage is TRBV29-1 and J usage is TRBJ2-6; TCRdb's assignment of TRBD1 cannot be checked, as there is no DNA. Germline V gives CDR1 SQVTM, CDR2 ANQGSEA. The CDR3 consists of 17 residues.

The chain's CDR3 is CSGTGGQEQYF. The chain has TRBV29-1 and TRBJ2-7; TCRdb selects TRBD1, and the lack of DNA leaves this call unchecked. The CDR3 extends over 11 amino acids. Germline V CDR1 and CDR2: SQVTM, ANQGSEA.

The J gene is TRBJ2-1, the V gene TRBV15; as DNA is missing, the TRBD1 call by TCRdb cannot be tested. Germline CDR1 and CDR2: LNHNV and YYDKDF (reference sequence). The CDR3 spans 15 residues. The CDR3 region is CATSRDRTPVNEQSF.